The next 27 T cell receptor beta chains were all read from a single sample in a study of tumor and adjacent non-tumor tissue in lung cancer. No cell sorting was done before RNA was extracted from the tissue. TCRbeta libraries were built with three rounds of nested PCR, modified from ARM-PCR. TCRdb itself ran the multiplex PCR reads through MiXCR, one entry per CDR3 protein. The sample lists about 120,000 distinct CDR3 sequences, 84% seen once, with approximately 24% in the top ten. Material for sequencing was lung tumor tissue. The receptors were gathered from a man in his 70s with non-small cell lung cancer.

Points on this clonotype: At one end the junction does not follow the germline gene, possibly because of a read error. The chain employs TRBV11-2 and TRBJ2-2; 13 bases agree with TRBD2. This CDR3 has 17 residues. Germline assignment: CDR1 SGHAT and CDR2 FQNNGV. CDR3 sequence: CASSPRTSGSRTGELFF. DNA of the CDR3: TGTGCGAGCAGCCCCAGGACTAGCGGGAGCAGGACCGGGGAGCTGTTTTTT.

For this clonotype: An end of the junction differs from the germline gene, which may be a read error. The chain carries TRBV12-3 or TRBV12-4 and TRBJ2-5, with 10 bases matching TRBD2. This CDR3 spans 20 amino acids. The CDR3 bases are TGTGCCGGCAGAAAAATCGACCACCCGACTAGCGGGCTTCCCCAGGAGACCCAGTATTTC. This translates into CAGRKIDHPTSGLPQETQYF.

A word on this clonotype: One end of the junction varies from germline; a read error may be responsible. The chain combines TRBV6-2 or TRBV6-3 with TRBJ2-1, with 8 bases aligning to TRBD2. Looked up from germline, CDR1 is MNHEY and CDR2 is SVGEGT. The CDR3 sequence is 15 residues long. CDR3 sequence (DNA): TGTGCTAGCAGTCCGGGACTAGTCAATACCATTGAGCAATTCTTC. Protein sequence: CASSPGLVNTIEQFF.

This clonotype has at least ten counts. The chain couples TRBV6-5 to TRBJ2-1; D uncertain. This CDR3 is 13 amino acids long. Trimming pared 3 bases from V and 3 bases from J, leaving 6 bases between. Germline CDR1 is MNHEY and CDR2 is SVGAGI. The CDR3 DNA sequence: TGTGCCAGCAGTTATGACGGCTACAATGAGCAGTTCTTC. This sequence encodes CASSYDGYNEQFF.

The chain employs TRBV6-2 or TRBV6-3 and TRBJ2-3; D is ambiguous. The better agreement between TRBJ2-7 and the DNA end casts doubt on the J call. This CDR3 spans 16 amino acids. Germline V gives CDR1 MNHEY, CDR2 SVGEGT. CDR3 coding DNA: TGTGCCAGCAGTCAGAATGAGGTAGTGGTGTCGGATACGCAGTACTTC. This gives the protein CASSQNEVVVSDTQYF.

Points on this clonotype: The germline gene is not matched at one end of the junction; a read error may be the cause. V is TRBV5-6 and J is TRBJ2-7; TRBD1 is a possible D gene (6 bases). This CDR3 has 16 residues. CDR1 is SGHDT, CDR2 YYEEEE, per germline. DNA for the CDR3: TGTGACAGCAGCTCCGTTGTCCGAGACAGGACCTACGAGCGGTACTTC. Translation gives CDSSSVVRDRTYERYF.

This chain joins TRBV6-6 and TRBJ2-3; the match to TRBD2 covers 9 bases. Germline V gives CDR1 MNHNY, CDR2 SVGAGI (reference sequence). The trim removed 2 bases at V and 8 bases at J, leaving 8 bases unmatched. The CDR3 loop spans 15 amino acids. CDR3 sequence reads: CASSYVAGGTRTQYF. In DNA form, the CDR3 reads TGTGCCAGCAGTTACGTCGCGGGAGGGACACGTACGCAGTATTTT.

As regards this clonotype: This could be a read error, since a much larger clone is one nucleotide away. The V gene is TRBV20-1, the J gene TRBJ2-7; D unresolved. This CDR3 is 13 amino acids long. CDR1 is DFQATT and CDR2 is SNEGSKA in the germline V gene (reference sequence). The CDR3 loop reads CSVPRRSLSEQYF. DNA of the CDR3: TGCAGCGTTCCGCGGCGGAGTTTAAGCGAGCAGTACTTC.

With respect to this clonotype: At one end, the junction sequence differs from germline, possibly due to a read error. The V call is TRBV4-3, the J call TRBJ2-1; 8 bases map to TRBD2. This CDR3 spans 17 amino acids. Germline V gene lookup returns CDR1 LGHNA and CDR2 YSLEER. The CDR3 spells CARSQDPAGDEYNEQFF. DNA for the CDR3: TGCGCCAGGAGCCAAGATCCAGCGGGAGATGAATACAATGAGCAGTTCTTC.

For this clonotype: Being one base from a much bigger clone, this may be a read error. This chain connects TRBV5-1 to TRBJ1-1; possibly TRBD1 for D (5 bases). CDR3 length equals 16 residues. Germline CDR1 and CDR2: SGHRS and YFSETQ. The CDR3 DNA is TGCGCCGGCAGCTTGGGACCTCGGGAAATGAACACTGAAGCTTCCTTT. This sequence encodes CAGSLGPREMNTEASF.

Regarding this clonotype: A read error may account for a junction end that differs from germline. The genes are TRBV4-2 and TRBJ2-7, with D maybe TRBD1 (6 bases). The CDR3 runs to 14 residues. Germline V gene sequence: CDR1 LGHNA, CDR2 YNFKEQ. CDR3 nucleotides: TGTGTCAGCAGCCAAGAACAGGGTCTCTACGAGCAACACTTC. This codes for CVSSQEQGLYEQHF.

This clonotype was detected a few times. At one boundary the junction diverges from the germline segment, which might be a read error. The CDR3 DNA reads TGTGCCAGCGGATGGACAGCAGAAAAACAGTTTTTT. Translation gives CASGWTAEKQFF. The rearrangement joins TRBV12-3 or TRBV12-4 to TRBJ1-4, with D perhaps matching TRBD1 (6 bases). The CDR3 is 12 residues long.

This clonotype has a handful of counts. A read error may produce the germline difference seen at one junction end. The chain couples TRBV6-1 to TRBJ2-7, with a tentative D call TRBD1 (6 bases). The CDR3 totals 14 residues. The germline gives CDR1 MNHNS, CDR2 SASEGT. The CDR3 DNA follows: TGTGCCAGTAGTGATTACTCAACTGACAGGGAGCAGTACTTC. Its translation is CASSDYSTDREQYF.

The rearrangement uses TRBV20-1 and TRBJ1-4; tentative D call: TRBD1 (6 bases). This CDR3 contains 17 residues. V was shortened by 7 bases and J by 5 bases, with 26 bases between the two germline ends. Germline V CDR1 and CDR2: DFQATT, SNEGSKA (reference sequence). CDR3 amino acids: CSVSGKGGSNWNEKLFF. The CDR3 region has the DNA TGCAGTGTGAGTGGGAAAGGGGGGTCCAACTGGAATGAAAAACTGTTTTTT.

Comments on this clonotype: The conserved phenylalanine or tryptophan normally closing the CDR3 is absent here, so this likely arose from a read error. The DNA is left out, because the CDR3 cannot be placed on it with certainty; the CDR3 is given as TCRdb lists it. J is TRBJ1-2 and V is TRBV11-1. The CDR3 length is 12 residues, termini included. CDR1 is SGHAT, CDR2 FQDESV, per germline (reference sequence). The CDR3 protein is CASSLYRYCYAI.

The chain combines TRBV7-9 with TRBJ1-5; D is undetermined. CDR3 length: 16 residues. V shed 7 bases and J shed 7 bases, with 23 bases lying between them. Germline CDR1 is SEHNR and CDR2 is FQNEAQ (reference sequence). CDR3 nucleotide sequence: TGTGCCAGCACCATCCATCGCTTTTTTAGGTCGCAGCCCCAGCATTTT. It translates to CASTIHRFFRSQPQHF.

Concerning this clonotype: Since no conserved phenylalanine or tryptophan closes the CDR3, a read error is the likely cause. This chain joins TRBV11-3 and TRBJ2-5; D is tentatively TRBD1 or TRBD2 (6 bases each). V dropped 9 bases and J dropped 8 bases, with 22 bases sitting between them. Germline CDR1 and CDR2: SGHNT and YENEEA. The CDR3 is made up of 14 amino acids. CDR3 region: CASAFGWGRETQYI. Written as DNA, the CDR3 is TGTGCCAGTGCTTTCGGCTGGGGGCGGGAAACCCAGTACATC.

A remark on this clonotype: Germline is not matched at one junction end, which may reflect a read error. The V gene is TRBV5-6, the J gene TRBJ2-3, with 14 bases aligning to TRBD2. The germline CDR1 and CDR2 sequences are SGHDT and YYEEEE. The CDR3 is made up of 18 amino acids. In nucleotides, the CDR3 is TGTGCCAGCAACTTGGTAGGGACTAGCGGGGGCAGCACCGATACGCAGTATTTT. As protein: CASNLVGTSGGSTDTQYF.

This clonotype has only one observation. One junction end does not reproduce the germline sequence, and a read error may be involved. V is TRBV6-5 and J is TRBJ1-2; 7 nucleotides agree with TRBD1. The CDR3 contains 15 residues. Germline V gene sequence: CDR1 MNHEY, CDR2 SVGAGI. The CDR3 loop is CGSTYRTEGAYGYTF. The CDR3 coding sequence is TGTGGCAGCACTTACCGGACAGAGGGGGCCTATGGTTACACCTTC.

Of note for this clonotype: Relative to the germline gene, one junction end is altered; a read error may explain this. The CDR3 DNA follows: TGTGCCAGCCGCTTTGGTAGGGCAACAGGCAATCAGCCTCAGCATTTT. As protein: CASRFGRATGNQPQHF. The chain recombines TRBV5-5 with TRBJ1-5, with D possibly being TRBD1 (5 bases). Germline V gene sequence: CDR1 SGHKS, CDR2 YYEKEE (reference sequence). This CDR3 has 16 amino acids.

Concerning this clonotype itself: One end of the junction does not line up with germline, which may come from a read error. The chain recombines TRBV9 with TRBJ2-2, with 7 positions matching TRBD2. The length of the CDR3 is 13 residues. CDR1 and CDR2 from the germline V gene are SGDLS and YYNGEE. In DNA form, the CDR3 reads TGTGCCAACAGCGGGGCCATCGCCGGGGAGCTGTTTTTT. Protein product: CANSGAIAGELFF.

This rearrangement joins TRBV7-9 to TRBJ2-5; TRBD2 might be the D (5 bases). Trimming removed 7 bases at V and 8 bases at J, with 23 bases between. The germline V gene has CDR1 SEHNR and CDR2 FQNEAQ (reference sequence). The CDR3 has 15 residues. The CDR3, as DNA: TGTGCCAGCAACTTCCTCCGGGAACACCAAGTAACCCAGTACTTC. Protein: CASNFLREHQVTQYF.

Notes on this clonotype: Sequence at one end of the junction differs from germline and may be a read error. The chain carries TRBV4-2 and TRBJ2-5; 7 nucleotides agree with TRBD1. Germline assignment: CDR1 LGHNA and CDR2 YNFKEQ. The CDR3 covers 16 residues. CDR3 loop: CASSPQGMGQMETQYF. The CDR3 DNA sequence: TGTGCCAGCAGCCCCCAGGGAATGGGACAGATGGAGACCCAGTATTTC.

This clonotype was found a few times. With a much larger clone just one base away, this may be a read error. This chain connects TRBV5-1 to TRBJ2-7; D is ambiguous. CDR3 length: 11 residues. Germline V gene sequence: CDR1 SGHRS, CDR2 YFSETQ. The CDR3 spells CTSSFGREQYF. CDR3 sequence (DNA): TGCACCAGCAGCTTCGGACGCGAGCAGTACTTC.

A word on this clonotype: A clone one base away is much larger, so this may be a read error. The V gene is TRBV7-3, the J gene TRBJ2-1, with 7 bases fitting TRBD2. Trimming at V came to 4 bases and at J to 6 bases, leaving 3 bases not matched to a gene. CDR1 and CDR2 (germline): SGHTA, FQGTGA. This CDR3 spans 13 amino acids. The CDR3 DNA reads TGTGCCAGCAGCTATGGGGGGGTCAATGAGCAGTTCTTC. Protein sequence: CASSYGGVNEQFF.

By share, this clonotype ranks as medium-sized. The chain has TRBV6-6 and TRBJ1-5, with D perhaps matching TRBD1 (5 bases). V was trimmed by 5 bases and J by 6 bases, leaving 20 bases between them. The CDR3 runs to 16 residues. Germline CDR1 MNHNY, CDR2 SVGAGI (reference sequence). The CDR3 DNA sequence: TGTGCCAGCAGTCCAGAGCCTTCAGGGTTTATTCAGCCCCAGCATTTT. This codes for CASSPEPSGFIQPQHF.

On this clonotype: Compared with germline, one end of the junction differs, possibly owing to a read error. The chain links TRBV5-5 to TRBJ1-1; no reliable D call. The CDR3 is 13 amino acids. CDR1 and CDR2 from the germline V gene are SGHKS and YYEKEE (reference sequence). CDR3 nucleotide sequence: TGTGCCAGCAGCGTGGGCTTGAACAGTGAAGCTTTCTTT. Amino acid sequence: CASSVGLNSEAFF.